This T cell receptor beta chain was observed in a study of T-cell reconstitution after alpha-beta-depleted transplantation in children. Germline V lookup: CDR1 DFQATT, CDR2 SNEGSKA (reference sequence). This CDR3 comprises 14 residues. Between the trimmed V and J ends, which lost 0 bases and 7 bases, there was a span of 12 bases. Unique molecular identifiers were incorporated when the TCRbeta library was constructed. One entry per CDR3 protein results from TCRdb running MiXCR on the PCR reads. The profile shows some 500,000 distinct CDR3 sequences, around 19% of them singletons. The sample holds many counts of this clonotype.

The starting material was PBMCs from the stem cell graft donor, obtained from the stem cell graft. The chain links TRBV20-1 to TRBJ2-2; a weak D match, TRBD2 (6 bases). The sequence was collected from a human donor who donated a stem cell graft to a child with acute lymphoblastic leukemia. CDR3 bases: TGCAGTGCTAGAGATCGGGAGAAGATCGGGGAGCTGTTTTTT. It specifies CSARDREKIGELFF.